This TCR beta chain was retrieved from a study of Graves' ophthalmopathy and Graves' hyperthyroidism. CDR3 regions of TCR beta were amplified from RNA transcripts. The workflow started with a first-round RT-PCR run with HTBI primers and then moved on to a second-round multiplex PCR. TCRdb used MiXCR to reprocess the multiplex PCR reads, holding one entry per CDR3 protein. The sample includes about 210,000 distinct CDR3 sequences, under 30% of them seen just once. The germline gives CDR1 SGHNT, CDR2 YENEEA. This CDR3 has 15 amino acids. V lost 10 bases and J lost 1, with 17 bases in between. The J gene is TRBJ1-5, the V gene TRBV11-3; D may be TRBD1 (5 bases). The sequenced sample was peripheral blood. This TCR derives from a man aged 50 to 60 with Graves' ophthalmopathy. The CDR3: CANFSGLESNQPQHF. DNA of the CDR3: TGTGCCAACTTTTCAGGGCTCGAAAGCAATCAGCCCCAGCATTTT.